The entry below describes one T cell receptor beta chain. Its cognate antigen is unknown. Different DNA sequences within this sample yield the same CDR3. The data derive from a study of T cell responses to AZD1222 COVID-19 vaccine. Germline V gives CDR1 SGHTA, CDR2 FQGNSA. The CDR3 runs 14 residues. V was pared by 3 bases and J by 4 bases, with 3 bases of the junction left unmatched. The data were produced by immunoSEQ multiplex PCR, yet TCRdb's version contains in-frame clones alone and is incomplete. The table includes under 150,000 clones, almost 90% detected once. Notes on the study in general: Spike-specific TCR breadth and depth rose after two AZD1222 doses. Among the donors, most were white British and more were female, and clonal diversity was possibly underestimated. Dominant at 160-218 and 743-854, vaccine-associated CD4 TCRs also spanned spike. Only 5 or 6 AZD1222 recipients tested seropositive at baseline.

This specimen was peripheral blood, taken 28 days after the second AZD1222 dose. This chain uses TRBV7-2 with TRBJ1-5; TRBD1 matches at 7 bases. The origin of this receptor is an adult who received the AZD1222 COVID-19 vaccine. The CDR3 is CASSFPGQNQPQHF. The CDR3 DNA reads TGTGCCAGCAGCTTTCCGGGACAGAATCAGCCCCAGCATTTT.